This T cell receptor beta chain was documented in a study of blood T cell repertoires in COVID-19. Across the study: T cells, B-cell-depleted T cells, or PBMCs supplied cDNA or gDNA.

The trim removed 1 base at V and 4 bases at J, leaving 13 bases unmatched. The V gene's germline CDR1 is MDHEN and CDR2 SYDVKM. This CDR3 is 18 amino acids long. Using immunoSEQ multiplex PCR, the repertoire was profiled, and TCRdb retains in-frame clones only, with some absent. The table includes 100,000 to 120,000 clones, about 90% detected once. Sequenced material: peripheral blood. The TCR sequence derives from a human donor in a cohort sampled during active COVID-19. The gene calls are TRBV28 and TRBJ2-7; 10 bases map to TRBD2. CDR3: CASSLFGLLSGGRYEQYF. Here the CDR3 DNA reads TGTGCCAGCAGTTTATTCGGCCTCCTTAGCGGGGGGAGGTACGAGCAGTACTTC.